This T cell receptor beta chain comes out of a study of response to subunit inactivated influenza vaccine. J lost 4 bases, V lost 3 bases, and 7 bases had no gene match. Germline V CDR1 and CDR2: PRHDT, FYEKMQ (reference sequence). The CDR3 is 15 residues long. From the RT-PCR reads, TCRdb called clonotypes with MiXCR, one entry per CDR3 protein. Found here are fewer than 700,000 distinct CDR3 sequences, around 13% of them singletons; the top ten hold around 13%. Study results and limitations: T cells newly recruited by each seasonal influenza vaccination are few, the authors suggested.

On this clonotype itself: What it binds is not known.

V and J are TRBV13 and TRBJ2-5, with TRBD1 identical over 8 bases. Sequencing was performed on PBMCs from blood, taken more than 35 days after vaccination. The sequence derives from a man over 45 who received an inactivated influenza vaccine. In DNA form, the CDR3 reads TGTGCCAGCAGCTTTTACAGGGGGTTAGGAGAGACCCAGTACTTC. Translation: CASSFYRGLGETQYF.